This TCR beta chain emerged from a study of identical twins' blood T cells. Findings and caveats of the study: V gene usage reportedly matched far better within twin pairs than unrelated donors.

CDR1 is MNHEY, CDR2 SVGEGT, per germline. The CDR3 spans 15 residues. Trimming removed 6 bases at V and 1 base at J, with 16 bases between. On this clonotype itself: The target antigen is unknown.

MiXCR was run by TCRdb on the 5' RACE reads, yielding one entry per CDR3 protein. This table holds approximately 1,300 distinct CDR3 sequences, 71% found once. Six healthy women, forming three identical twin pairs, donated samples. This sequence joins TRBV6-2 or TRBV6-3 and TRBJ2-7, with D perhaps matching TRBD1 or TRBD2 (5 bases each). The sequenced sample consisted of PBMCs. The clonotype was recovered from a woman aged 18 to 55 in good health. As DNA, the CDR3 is TGTGCCAGCAGCCCAGCCGGGACCAGTTCCTACGAGCAGTACTTC. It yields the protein CASSPAGTSSYEQYF.